These T cell receptor beta chains were read from a single sample in a study of blood T cell repertoires in COVID-19. Here immunoSEQ multiplex PCR was the method, and the copy in TCRdb shows in-frame clones only, minus some. Among fewer than 350,000 clones listed, around 86% were seen once. Sample: PBMCs or T cells enriched from blood (not recorded which). These TCRs come from a man aged 55-75 years who had recovered from COVID-19. CDR3s include the opening cysteine and the closing phenylalanine or tryptophan. D genes are given only for firm matches. The size of a clone is reported for some rows only, either as once, few or many, or as a class for expanded clones.

clone size: -; J gene: TRBJ2-5; D gene: TRBD1; V gene: TRBV28; CDR3 protein: CASSLGTVSQETQYF; CDR3 DNA: TGTGCCAGCAGCCTCGGGACAGTCAGCCAAGAGACCCAGTACTTC
clone size: once; J gene: TRBJ2-7; D gene: -; V gene: TRBV10-3; CDR3 protein: CAISETGTNYEQYF; CDR3 DNA: TGTGCCATCAGTGAGACCGGGACAAACTACGAGCAGTACTTC
clone size: -; J gene: TRBJ1-4; D gene: TRBD1; V gene: TRBV5-1; CDR3 protein: CASSLTGGNEKLFF; CDR3 DNA: TGCGCCAGCAGCTTGACAGGGGGAAATGAAAAACTGTTTTTT
clone size: -; J gene: TRBJ1-3; D gene: TRBD1; V gene: TRBV10-3; CDR3 protein: CAISKQDRVAGNTIYF; CDR3 DNA: TGTGCCATCAGTAAACAAGACAGGGTGGCTGGAAACACCATATATTTT
clone size: -; J gene: TRBJ2-7; D gene: TRBD1; V gene: TRBV5-1; CDR3 protein: CASSAGTGLSFYEQYF; CDR3 DNA: TGCGCCAGCAGCGCCGGGACAGGACTTTCCTTCTACGAGCAGTACTTC
clone size: -; J gene: TRBJ1-2; D gene: -; V gene: TRBV20-1; CDR3 protein: CSASTDRNYGYTF; CDR3 DNA: TGCAGTGCTAGTACCGACAGAAACTATGGCTACACCTTC
clone size: -; J gene: TRBJ2-2; D gene: TRBD2; V gene: TRBV7-9; CDR3 protein: CASRPTSGARSNTGELFF; CDR3 DNA: TGTGCCAGCAGGCCTACTAGCGGGGCAAGGTCGAACACCGGGGAGCTGTTTTTT
clone size: -; J gene: TRBJ2-1; D gene: TRBD1; V gene: TRBV6-5; CDR3 protein: CASSTRQGVDNEQFF; CDR3 DNA: TGTGCCAGCAGTACCCGACAGGGGGTGGACAATGAGCAGTTCTTC
clone size: -; J gene: TRBJ1-2; D gene: -; V gene: TRBV5-1; CDR3 protein: CASSLRLNYGYTF; CDR3 DNA: TGCGCCAGCAGCTTGCGTCTAAACTATGGCTACACCTTC
clone size: -; J gene: TRBJ2-2; D gene: -; V gene: TRBV2; CDR3 protein: CASSETLAVTGELFF; CDR3 DNA: TGTGCCAGCAGTGAAACCTTGGCAGTCACCGGGGAGCTGTTTTTT
clone size: once; J gene: TRBJ1-2; D gene: TRBD1; V gene: TRBV28; CDR3 protein: CASSSRTGNSNYGYTF; CDR3 DNA: TGTGCCAGCAGTTCACGGACAGGGAACAGCAACTATGGCTACACCTTC
clone size: -; J gene: TRBJ2-5; D gene: TRBD2; V gene: TRBV6-5; CDR3 protein: CASSSGLAGYQETQYF; CDR3 DNA: TGTGCCAGCAGTTCCGGACTAGCGGGATACCAAGAGACCCAGTACTTC
clone size: -; J gene: TRBJ2-7; D gene: -; V gene: TRBV21-1; CDR3 protein: CASSNWRPGQGSYEQYF; CDR3 DNA: TGTGCCAGCAGCAATTGGAGACCGGGACAGGGCTCCTACGAGCAGTACTTC
clone size: -; J gene: TRBJ2-7; D gene: -; V gene: TRBV4-2; CDR3 protein: CASSQQTLRTGMEQYF; CDR3 DNA: TGTGCCAGCAGCCAACAAACATTGAGGACTGGAATGGAGCAGTACTTC
clone size: -; J gene: TRBJ2-1; D gene: TRBD2; V gene: TRBV24-1; CDR3 protein: CATSDLTSGPPNEQFF; CDR3 DNA: TGTGCCACCAGTGATTTAACTAGCGGGCCACCTAATGAGCAGTTCTTC
clone size: -; J gene: TRBJ2-1; D gene: -; V gene: TRBV3-1/TRBV3-2; CDR3 protein: CASSQDVGVSYNEQFF; CDR3 DNA: TGTGCCAGCAGCCAAGATGTCGGGGTCTCCTACAATGAGCAGTTCTTC
clone size: -; J gene: TRBJ2-5; D gene: TRBD2; V gene: TRBV28; CDR3 protein: CASSPGLAGDAETQYF; CDR3 DNA: TGTGCCAGCAGTCCCGGACTAGCGGGAGATGCAGAGACCCAGTACTTC
clone size: -; J gene: TRBJ1-1; D gene: TRBD1; V gene: TRBV6-5; CDR3 protein: CASSNRGGTEAFF; CDR3 DNA: TGTGCCAGCAGTAACAGGGGTGGCACTGAAGCTTTCTTT
clone size: -; J gene: TRBJ1-2; D gene: -; V gene: TRBV12-3/TRBV12-4; CDR3 protein: CASTGETYGYTF; CDR3 DNA: TGTGCCAGCACTGGGGAGACGTATGGCTACACCTTC
clone size: -; J gene: TRBJ2-1; D gene: -; V gene: TRBV6-4; CDR3 protein: CASSDPGKGYNEQFF; CDR3 DNA: TGTGCCAGCAGTGACCCGGGAAAAGGCTACAATGAGCAGTTCTTC
clone size: -; J gene: TRBJ2-3; D gene: -; V gene: TRBV2; CDR3 protein: CASSEGAGPRTDTQYF; CDR3 DNA: TGTGCCAGCAGCGAAGGTGCGGGACCACGCACAGATACGCAGTATTTT
clone size: -; J gene: TRBJ2-7; D gene: TRBD1; V gene: TRBV30; CDR3 protein: CAWSRDRGYHEQYF; CDR3 DNA: TGTGCCTGGAGCCGGGACAGGGGGTATCACGAGCAGTACTTC
clone size: -; J gene: TRBJ2-7; D gene: TRBD2; V gene: TRBV5-1; CDR3 protein: CASSTGLAGYVSSEQYF; CDR3 DNA: TGCGCCAGCAGCACCGGACTAGCGGGATATGTCTCATCCGAGCAGTACTTC
clone size: once; J gene: TRBJ2-1; D gene: -; V gene: TRBV7-2; CDR3 protein: CASSPDRYNEQFF; CDR3 DNA: TGTGCCAGCAGCCCTGATAGATACAATGAGCAGTTCTTC
clone size: -; J gene: TRBJ1-6; D gene: -; V gene: TRBV10-3; CDR3 protein: CAISESSGSNNSPLHF; CDR3 DNA: TGTGCCATCAGTGAGTCTTCTGGGAGTAATAATTCACCCCTCCACTTT
clone size: -; J gene: TRBJ1-3; D gene: -; V gene: TRBV6-5; CDR3 protein: CASSYLRAYSGNTIYF; CDR3 DNA: TGTGCCAGCAGTTACTTACGCGCTTACTCTGGAAACACCATATATTTT
clone size: once; J gene: TRBJ1-5; D gene: -; V gene: TRBV5-1; CDR3 protein: CASSLGEPLGQPQHF; CDR3 DNA: TGCGCCAGCAGCTTGGGGGAGCCTTTGGGACAGCCCCAGCATTTT
clone size: -; J gene: TRBJ2-2; D gene: -; V gene: TRBV7-3; CDR3 protein: CASSLSSAGITGELFF; CDR3 DNA: TGTGCCAGCAGCTTAAGTAGCGCGGGGATCACCGGGGAGCTGTTTTTT
clone size: -; J gene: TRBJ1-2; D gene: TRBD1; V gene: TRBV29-1; CDR3 protein: CSAIGQGASGNYGYTF; CDR3 DNA: TGCAGCGCGATAGGACAGGGGGCGAGTGGTAACTATGGCTACACCTTC
clone size: -; J gene: TRBJ1-3; D gene: -; V gene: TRBV29-1; CDR3 protein: CSVGVGSGNTIYF; CDR3 DNA: TGCAGCGTTGGAGTCGGCTCTGGAAACACCATATATTTT
clone size: -; J gene: TRBJ1-1; D gene: -; V gene: TRBV3-1/TRBV3-2; CDR3 protein: CASSQLGASTEAFF; CDR3 DNA: TGTGCCAGCAGCCAGCTGGGGGCGAGCACTGAAGCTTTCTTT
clone size: -; J gene: TRBJ1-1; D gene: TRBD1; V gene: TRBV7-8; CDR3 protein: CASSSHGLTPGQANTEAFF; CDR3 DNA: TGTGCCAGCAGCTCCCATGGGCTAACGCCGGGACAGGCAAACACTGAAGCTTTCTTT
clone size: -; J gene: TRBJ2-7; D gene: -; V gene: TRBV7-9; CDR3 protein: CASSLRVEQYF; CDR3 DNA: TGTGCCAGCAGCTTAAGAGTTGAGCAGTACTTC
clone size: few; J gene: TRBJ2-3; D gene: -; V gene: TRBV30; CDR3 protein: CAWSVPGEGTDTQYF; CDR3 DNA: TGTGCCTGGAGTGTACCGGGAGAGGGCACAGATACGCAGTATTTT